One and the same sample provided the 2 T cell receptor beta chains below, sequenced in a study of cytomegalovirus exposure and HLA in healthy donors. Clones were sequenced by immunoSEQ multiplex PCR, and TCRdb holds only the in-frame ones, with some missing. The sample has 150,000 to 200,000 clones, about 85% seen once; the top ten hold 15% to 20%. Specimen: PBMCs. These receptors all stem from a man between 18 and 35 years old in good health and CMV-seropositive.

The chain couples TRBV28 to TRBJ2-7; TRBD1 matches at 10 bases. The CDR3 has 15 amino acids. Germline V lookup: CDR1 MDHEN, CDR2 SYDVKM. V lost 5 bases to trimming and J lost 4 bases; unmatched junction nucleotides: 8. CDR3 bases: TGTGCCAGCAGTCCCCCGGGACAGGGGACGTACGAGCAGTACTTC. This sequence encodes CASSPPGQGTYEQYF.

The chain has TRBV7-3 and TRBJ2-3; maybe TRBD1 (6 bases). Germline-derived CDR1 and CDR2 are SGHTA and FQGTGA. V lost 4 bases and J lost 6, with 11 bases in between. The CDR3 has 13 residues. The CDR3, as DNA: TGTGCCAGCAGCTCTGGGGGCGGGGATACGCAGTATTTT. Translated, it gives CASSSGGGDTQYF.